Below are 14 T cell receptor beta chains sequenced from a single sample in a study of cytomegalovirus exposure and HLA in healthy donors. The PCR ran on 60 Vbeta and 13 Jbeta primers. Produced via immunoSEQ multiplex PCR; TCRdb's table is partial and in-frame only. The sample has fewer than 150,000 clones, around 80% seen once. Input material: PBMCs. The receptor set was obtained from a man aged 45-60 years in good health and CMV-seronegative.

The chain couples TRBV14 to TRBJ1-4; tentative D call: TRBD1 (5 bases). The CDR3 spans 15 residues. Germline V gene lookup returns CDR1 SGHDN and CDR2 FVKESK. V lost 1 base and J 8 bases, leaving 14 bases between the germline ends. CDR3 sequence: CASSQGPGRQEKLFF. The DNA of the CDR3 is TGTGCCAGCAGCCAAGGCCCAGGGCGTCAAGAAAAACTGTTTTTT.

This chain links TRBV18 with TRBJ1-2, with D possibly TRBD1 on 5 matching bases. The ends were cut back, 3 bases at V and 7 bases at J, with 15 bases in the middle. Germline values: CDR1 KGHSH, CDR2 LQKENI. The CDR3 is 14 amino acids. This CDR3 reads CASSPDLGGSGYTF. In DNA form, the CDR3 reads TGTGCCAGCTCACCCGATCTCGGGGGTTCTGGCTACACCTTC.

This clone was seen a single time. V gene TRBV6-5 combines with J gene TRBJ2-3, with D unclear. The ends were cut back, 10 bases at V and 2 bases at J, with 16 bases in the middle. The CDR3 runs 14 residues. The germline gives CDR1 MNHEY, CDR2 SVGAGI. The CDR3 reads CATRPRSSTDTQYF. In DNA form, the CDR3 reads TGTGCCACCCGCCCGAGGTCTTCCACAGATACGCAGTATTTT.

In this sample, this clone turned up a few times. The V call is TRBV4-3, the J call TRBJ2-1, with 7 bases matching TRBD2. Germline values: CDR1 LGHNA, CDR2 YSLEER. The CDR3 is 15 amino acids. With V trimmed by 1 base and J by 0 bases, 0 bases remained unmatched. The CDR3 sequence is CASSQAGGSYNEQFF. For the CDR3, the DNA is TGCGCCAGCAGCCAAGCGGGGGGCTCCTACAATGAGCAGTTCTTC.

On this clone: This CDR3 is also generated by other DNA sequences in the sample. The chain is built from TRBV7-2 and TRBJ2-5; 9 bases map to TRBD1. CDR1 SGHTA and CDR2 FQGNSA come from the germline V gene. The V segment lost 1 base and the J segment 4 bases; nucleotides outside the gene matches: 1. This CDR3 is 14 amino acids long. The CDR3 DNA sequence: TGTGCCAGCAGCTTAGGGACAGGGGCAGAGACCCAGTACTTC. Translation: CASSLGTGAETQYF.

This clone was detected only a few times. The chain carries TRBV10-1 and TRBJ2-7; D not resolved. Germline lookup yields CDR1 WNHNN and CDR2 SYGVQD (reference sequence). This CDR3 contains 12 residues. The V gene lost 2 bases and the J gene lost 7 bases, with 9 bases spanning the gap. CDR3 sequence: CASSEGPREQYF. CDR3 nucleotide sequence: TGCGCCAGCAGTGAGGGGCCCCGGGAGCAGTACTTC.

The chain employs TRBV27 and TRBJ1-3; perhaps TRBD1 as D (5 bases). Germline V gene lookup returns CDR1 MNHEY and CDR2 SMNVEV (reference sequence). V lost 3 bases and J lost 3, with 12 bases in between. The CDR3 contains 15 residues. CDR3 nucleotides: TGTGCCAGCAGTTTCTCGCGGGGCGGTGGAAACACCATATATTTT. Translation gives CASSFSRGGGNTIYF.

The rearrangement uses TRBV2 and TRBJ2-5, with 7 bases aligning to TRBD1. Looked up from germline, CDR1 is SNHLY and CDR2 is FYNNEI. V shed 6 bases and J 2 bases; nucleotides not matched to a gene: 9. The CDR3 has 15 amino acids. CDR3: CASRENRGLQETQYF. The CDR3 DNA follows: TGTGCCAGCAGGGAAAACAGGGGATTACAAGAGACCCAGTACTTC.

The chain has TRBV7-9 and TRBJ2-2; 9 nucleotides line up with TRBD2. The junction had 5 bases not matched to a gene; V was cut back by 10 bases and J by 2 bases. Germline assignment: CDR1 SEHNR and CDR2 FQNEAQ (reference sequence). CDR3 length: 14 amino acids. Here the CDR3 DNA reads TGTGCCACCCAGACTAGCGGAAACACCGGGGAGCTGTTTTTT. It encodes CATQTSGNTGELFF.

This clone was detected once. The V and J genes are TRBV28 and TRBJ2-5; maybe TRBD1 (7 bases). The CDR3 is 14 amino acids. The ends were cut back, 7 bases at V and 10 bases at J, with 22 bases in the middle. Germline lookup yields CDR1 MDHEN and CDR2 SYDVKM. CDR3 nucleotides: TGTGCCAGCAACTATTGGGGCAGGGGGGATGGCCAGTACTTC. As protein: CASNYWGRGDGQYF. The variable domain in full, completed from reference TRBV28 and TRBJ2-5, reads DVKVTQSSRYLVKRTGEKVFLECVQDMDHENMFWYRQDPGLGLRLIYFSYDVKMKEKGDIPEGYSVSREKKERFSLILESASTNQTSMYLCASNYWGRGDGQYFGPGTRLLVL.

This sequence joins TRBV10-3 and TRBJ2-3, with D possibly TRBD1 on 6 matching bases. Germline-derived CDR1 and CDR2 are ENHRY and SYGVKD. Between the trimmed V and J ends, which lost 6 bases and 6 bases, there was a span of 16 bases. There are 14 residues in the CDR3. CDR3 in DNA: TGTGCCATCAGCGGGACAACATACCGGGATACGCAGTATTTT. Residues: CAISGTTYRDTQYF.

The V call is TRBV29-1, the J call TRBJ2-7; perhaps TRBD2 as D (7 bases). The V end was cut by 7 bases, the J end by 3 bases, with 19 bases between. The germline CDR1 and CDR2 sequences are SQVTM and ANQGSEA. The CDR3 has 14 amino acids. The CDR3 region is CSAVSGEGHYEQYF. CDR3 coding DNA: TGCAGCGCTGTCAGCGGGGAGGGACACTACGAGCAGTACTTC.

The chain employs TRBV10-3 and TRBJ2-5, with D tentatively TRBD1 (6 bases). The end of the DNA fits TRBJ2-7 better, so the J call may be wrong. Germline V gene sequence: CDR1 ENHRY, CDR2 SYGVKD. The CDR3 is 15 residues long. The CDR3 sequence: CAIKGAAGETYEQYF. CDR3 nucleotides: TGTGCCATCAAGGGCGCGGCAGGGGAGACCTACGAGCAGTACTTC.

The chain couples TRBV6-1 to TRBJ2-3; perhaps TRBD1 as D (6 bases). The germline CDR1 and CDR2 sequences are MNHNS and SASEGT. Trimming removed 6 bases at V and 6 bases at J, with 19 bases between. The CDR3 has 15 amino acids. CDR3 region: CASRRQVGLSDTQYF. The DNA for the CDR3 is TGTGCCAGCAGAAGACAGGTCGGTTTGTCGGATACGCAGTATTTT.